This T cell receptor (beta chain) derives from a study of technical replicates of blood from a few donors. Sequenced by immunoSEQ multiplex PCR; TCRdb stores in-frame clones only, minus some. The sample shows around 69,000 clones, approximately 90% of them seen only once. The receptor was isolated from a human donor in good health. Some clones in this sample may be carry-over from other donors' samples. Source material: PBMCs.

The CDR3 sequence is CASSQTGTGYSPLHF. Here the CDR3 DNA reads TGTGCCAGCTCACAAACCGGGACAGGGTATTCACCCCTCCACTTT. The chain combines TRBV18 with TRBJ1-6; 9 bases are shared with TRBD1. The length of the CDR3 is 15 residues. J gave up 8 bases and V 4 bases, and 6 bases lay outside the gene matches. Germline CDR1 reads KGHSH; CDR2 reads LQKENI.